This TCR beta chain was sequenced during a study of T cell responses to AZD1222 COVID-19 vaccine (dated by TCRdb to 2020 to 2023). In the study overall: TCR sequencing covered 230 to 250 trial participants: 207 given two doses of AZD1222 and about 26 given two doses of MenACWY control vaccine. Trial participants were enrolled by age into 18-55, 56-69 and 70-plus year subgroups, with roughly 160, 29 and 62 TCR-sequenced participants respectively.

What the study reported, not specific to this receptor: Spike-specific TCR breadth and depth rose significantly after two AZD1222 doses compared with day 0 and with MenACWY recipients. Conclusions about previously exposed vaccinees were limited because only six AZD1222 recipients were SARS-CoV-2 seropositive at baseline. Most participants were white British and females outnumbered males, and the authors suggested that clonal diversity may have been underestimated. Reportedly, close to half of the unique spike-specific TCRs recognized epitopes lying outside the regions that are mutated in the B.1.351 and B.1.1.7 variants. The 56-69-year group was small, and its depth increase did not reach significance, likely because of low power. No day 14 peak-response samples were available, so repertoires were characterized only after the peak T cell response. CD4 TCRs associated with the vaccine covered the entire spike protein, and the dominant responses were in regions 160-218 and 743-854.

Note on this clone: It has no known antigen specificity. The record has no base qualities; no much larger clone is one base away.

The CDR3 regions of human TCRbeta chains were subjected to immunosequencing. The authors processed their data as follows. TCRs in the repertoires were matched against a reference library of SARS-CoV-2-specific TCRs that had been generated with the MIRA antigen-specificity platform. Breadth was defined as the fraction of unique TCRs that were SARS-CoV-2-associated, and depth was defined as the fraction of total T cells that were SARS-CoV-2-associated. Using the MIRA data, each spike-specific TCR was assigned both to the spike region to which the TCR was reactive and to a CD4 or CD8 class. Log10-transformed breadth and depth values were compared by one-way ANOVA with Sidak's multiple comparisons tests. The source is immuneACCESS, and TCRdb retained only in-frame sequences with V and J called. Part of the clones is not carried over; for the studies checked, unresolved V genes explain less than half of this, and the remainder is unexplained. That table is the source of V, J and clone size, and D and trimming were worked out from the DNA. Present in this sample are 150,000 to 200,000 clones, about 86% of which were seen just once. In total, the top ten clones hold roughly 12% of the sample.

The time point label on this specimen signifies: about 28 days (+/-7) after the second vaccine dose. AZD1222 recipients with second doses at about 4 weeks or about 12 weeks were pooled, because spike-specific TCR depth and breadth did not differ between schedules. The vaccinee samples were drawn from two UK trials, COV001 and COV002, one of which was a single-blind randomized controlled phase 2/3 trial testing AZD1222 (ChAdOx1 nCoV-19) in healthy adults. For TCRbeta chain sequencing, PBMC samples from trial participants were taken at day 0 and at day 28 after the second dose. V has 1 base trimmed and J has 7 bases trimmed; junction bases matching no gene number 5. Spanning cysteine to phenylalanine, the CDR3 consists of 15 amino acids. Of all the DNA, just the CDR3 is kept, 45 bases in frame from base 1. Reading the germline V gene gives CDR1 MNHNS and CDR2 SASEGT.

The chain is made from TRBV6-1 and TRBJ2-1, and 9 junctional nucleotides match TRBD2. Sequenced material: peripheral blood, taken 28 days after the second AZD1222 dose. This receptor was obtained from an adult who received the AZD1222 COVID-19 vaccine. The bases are TGTGCCAGCAGTGAAGGGGCGGGGGGGAGAAATGAGCAGTTCTTC. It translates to CASSEGAGGRNEQFF.